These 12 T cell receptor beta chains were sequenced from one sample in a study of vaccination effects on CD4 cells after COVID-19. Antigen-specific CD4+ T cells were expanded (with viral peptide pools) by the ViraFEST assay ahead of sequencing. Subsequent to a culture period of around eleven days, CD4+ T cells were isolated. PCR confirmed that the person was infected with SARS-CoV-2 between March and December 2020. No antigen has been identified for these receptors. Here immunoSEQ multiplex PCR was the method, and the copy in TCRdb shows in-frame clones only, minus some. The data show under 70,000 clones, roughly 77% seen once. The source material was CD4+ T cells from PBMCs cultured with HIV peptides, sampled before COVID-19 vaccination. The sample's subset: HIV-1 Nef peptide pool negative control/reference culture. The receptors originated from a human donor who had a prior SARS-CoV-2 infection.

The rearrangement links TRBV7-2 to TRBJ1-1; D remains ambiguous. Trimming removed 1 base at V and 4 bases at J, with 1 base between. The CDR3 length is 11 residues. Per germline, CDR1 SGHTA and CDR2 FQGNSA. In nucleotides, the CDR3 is TGTGCCAGCAGCTTAGTCACTGAAGCTTTCTTT. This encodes CASSLVTEAFF.

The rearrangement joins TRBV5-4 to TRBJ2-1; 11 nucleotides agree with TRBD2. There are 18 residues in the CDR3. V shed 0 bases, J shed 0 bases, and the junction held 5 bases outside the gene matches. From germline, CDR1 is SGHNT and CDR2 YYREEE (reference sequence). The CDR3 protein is CASSLARTSGPSYNEQFF. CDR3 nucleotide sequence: TGTGCCAGCAGCTTGGCCCGGACTAGCGGGCCCTCCTACAATGAGCAGTTCTTC.

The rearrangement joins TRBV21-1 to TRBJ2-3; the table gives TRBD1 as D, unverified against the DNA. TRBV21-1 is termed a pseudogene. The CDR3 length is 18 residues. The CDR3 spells CASSKASGGSTSTDTQYF. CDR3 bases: TGTGCCAGCAGCAAAGCCAGTGGGGGCAGCACTAGCACAGATACGCAGTATTTT.

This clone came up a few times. CDR3: CASSSRSTAINEQFF. The CDR3 bases are TGTGCCAGCAGCTCTCGGTCCACAGCGATCAATGAGCAGTTCTTC. This chain uses TRBV7-3 with TRBJ2-1; D gene uncertain. The germline V gene encodes CDR1 SGHTA and CDR2 FQGTGA. Trimming stripped 4 bases from V and 6 bases from J, with 16 bases between. This CDR3 has 15 residues.

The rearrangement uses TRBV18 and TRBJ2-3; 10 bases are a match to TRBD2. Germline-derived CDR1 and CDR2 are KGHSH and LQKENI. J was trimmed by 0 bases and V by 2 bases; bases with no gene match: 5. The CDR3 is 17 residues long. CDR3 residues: CASSPKGLAISTDTQYF. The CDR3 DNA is TGTGCCAGCTCACCAAAGGGACTAGCGATTAGCACAGATACGCAGTATTTT.

CDR3 in amino acids: CASSSRAGNTIYF. The CDR3 DNA is TGTGCCAGTAGTAGCAGGGCGGGAAACACCATATATTTT. The chain is built from TRBV19 and TRBJ1-3; D might be TRBD1 (5 bases). Germline values: CDR1 LNHDA, CDR2 SQIVND (reference sequence). With 4 bases removed from V and 4 bases from J, the gap between germline ends came to 8 bases. This CDR3 is built from 13 residues.

CDR3 amino acids: CASGTGGSPLHF. CDR3 nucleotide sequence: TGTGCCAGCGGGACAGGGGGATCACCCCTCCACTTT. This rearrangement joins TRBV2 to TRBJ1-6; the match to TRBD1 covers 11 bases. V gave up 8 bases and J gave up 10 bases; unmatched junction bases: 1. This CDR3 is built from 12 residues. Germline V gene data show CDR1 as SNHLY and CDR2 as FYNNEI.

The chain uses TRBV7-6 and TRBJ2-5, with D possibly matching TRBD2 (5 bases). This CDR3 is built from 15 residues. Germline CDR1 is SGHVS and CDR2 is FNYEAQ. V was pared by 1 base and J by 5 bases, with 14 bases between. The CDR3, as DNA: TGTGCCAGCAGCTTAGGGGGAGCTAGGGCGGAGACCCAGTACTTC. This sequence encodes CASSLGGARAETQYF.

Written as DNA, the CDR3 is TGTGCCAGCAGCTTATTATGGTCGGGGAGCGGGACCAGCACAGATACGCAGTATTTT. The encoded protein is CASSLLWSGSGTSTDTQYF. The rearrangement links TRBV7-3 to TRBJ2-3; 7 bases fit TRBD2. This CDR3 comprises 19 residues. J gave up 0 bases and V 2 bases, and 14 bases lay outside the gene matches. Germline CDR1 and CDR2: SGHTA and FQGTGA.

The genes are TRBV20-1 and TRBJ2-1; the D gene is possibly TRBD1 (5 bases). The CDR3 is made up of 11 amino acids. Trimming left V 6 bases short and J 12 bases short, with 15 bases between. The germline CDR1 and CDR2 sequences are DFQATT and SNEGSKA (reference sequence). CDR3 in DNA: TGCAGTGCACCGCTAGGGGTCTCGCAGTTCTTC. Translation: CSAPLGVSQFF.

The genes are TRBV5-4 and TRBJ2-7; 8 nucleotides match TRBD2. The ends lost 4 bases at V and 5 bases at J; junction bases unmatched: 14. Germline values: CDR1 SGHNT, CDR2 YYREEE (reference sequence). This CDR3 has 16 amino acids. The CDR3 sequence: CASSLGAGGNVDEQYF. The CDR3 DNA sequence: TGTGCCAGCAGCCTGGGGGCGGGGGGCAATGTCGACGAGCAGTACTTC.

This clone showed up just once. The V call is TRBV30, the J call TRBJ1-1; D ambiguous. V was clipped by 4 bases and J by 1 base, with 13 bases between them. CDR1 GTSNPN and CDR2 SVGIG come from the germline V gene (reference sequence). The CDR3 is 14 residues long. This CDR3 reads CAWKVVAGNTEAFF. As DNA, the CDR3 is TGTGCCTGGAAGGTCGTGGCCGGGAACACTGAAGCTTTCTTT. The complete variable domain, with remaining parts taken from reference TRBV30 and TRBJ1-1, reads SQTIHQWPATLVQPVGSPLSLECTVEGTSNPNLYWYRQAAGRGLQLLFYSVGIGQISSEVPQNLSASRPQDRQFILSSKKLLLSDSGFYLCAWKVVAGNTEAFFGQGTRLTVV.